This TCR beta chain is from a study of technical replicates of blood from a few donors. This CDR3 is 16 amino acids long. Germline CDR1 and CDR2: SGHNT and YYREEE (reference sequence). Trimming pared 3 bases from V and 0 bases from J, leaving 15 bases between. This clone is a singleton in its sample. Some clones are missing from TCRdb's copy, which holds only in-frame ones; the method was immunoSEQ multiplex PCR. The sample shows 65,000 to 85,000 clones, around 96% of them seen only once. Sequenced: T cells isolated from PBMCs. The receptor's source is a human donor in good health. The chain uses TRBV5-4 and TRBJ1-1, with a weak D call TRBD1 (6 bases). CDR3 residues: CASSSGKTGLNTEAFF. Here the CDR3 DNA reads TGTGCCAGCAGCTCAGGGAAAACAGGGTTGAACACTGAAGCTTTCTTT.